A single sample gave rise to the 17 T cell receptor beta chains below, sequenced in a study of blood T cell repertoires in COVID-19. Measured with immunoSEQ multiplex PCR; TCRdb has only the in-frame clones, and not every one. The table lists about 130,000 clones, around 88% of them singletons. Sequencing input: PBMCs or T cells enriched from blood (not recorded which). Receptors were obtained from a woman between 45 and 65 years old who had recovered from COVID-19.

V usage is TRBV19 and J usage is TRBJ1-4; 7 bases match TRBD1. The germline V gene has CDR1 LNHDA and CDR2 SQIVND (reference sequence). There are 14 residues in the CDR3. With V trimmed by 5 bases and J by 5 bases, 5 bases remained unmatched. The CDR3 protein is CASSLQGLNEKLFF. The CDR3 nucleotides are TGTGCCAGTAGTTTACAGGGGCTGAATGAAAAACTGTTTTTT. Supplemented by reference TRBV19 and TRBJ1-4, the full variable domain reads DGGITQSPKYLFRKEGQNVTLSCEQNLNHDAMYWYRQDPGQGLRLIYYSQIVNDFQKGDIAEGYSVSREKKESFPLTVTSAQKNPTAFYLCASSLQGLNEKLFFGSGTQLSVL.

The chain employs TRBV6-5 and TRBJ2-7, with 7 bases aligning to TRBD2. J lost 2 bases, V lost 6 bases, and 4 bases had no gene match. Per the germline V gene, CDR1 is MNHEY and CDR2 is SVGAGI. This CDR3 comprises 13 residues. The CDR3 is CASRMGGTYEQYF. The CDR3 DNA sequence: TGTGCCAGCAGAATGGGGGGGACCTACGAGCAGTACTTC.

The rearrangement links TRBV7-8 to TRBJ1-5; D unclear. This CDR3 region has 16 residues. CDR1 and CDR2 from the germline V gene are SGHVS and FQNEAQ. V lost 1 base and J 0 bases, leaving 10 bases between the germline ends. The CDR3 here is CASSLVPGASNQPQHF. The CDR3 coding sequence is TGTGCCAGCAGCTTAGTGCCGGGAGCTAGCAATCAGCCCCAGCATTTT.

The chain links TRBV14 to TRBJ2-1; a possible D gene is TRBD2 (7 bases). The CDR3 totals 16 residues. Germline-derived CDR1 and CDR2 are SGHDN and FVKESK. V was shortened by 4 bases and J by 1 base, with 14 bases between the two germline ends. In DNA form, the CDR3 reads TGTGCCAGCAGCCCCGGGGGAGGGGGTTCCTACAATGAGCAGTTCTTC. Translated, it gives CASSPGGGGSYNEQFF.

In its sample, this clone was seen a few times. This chain joins TRBV5-1 and TRBJ1-1, with 10 bases lining up with TRBD1. V gave up 4 bases and J gave up 4 bases; unmatched junction bases: 4. This CDR3 comprises 14 residues. Germline-derived CDR1 and CDR2 are SGHRS and YFSETQ. Here the CDR3 reads CASSLTGGGTEAFF. DNA for the CDR3: TGCGCCAGCAGCCTGACAGGGGGCGGCACTGAAGCTTTCTTT. The whole variable domain, remainder taken from reference TRBV5-1 and TRBJ1-1, is KAGVTQTPRYLIKTRGQQVTLSCSPISGHRSVSWYQQTPGQGLQFLFEYFSETQRNKGNFPGRFSGRQFSNSRSEMNVSTLELGDSALYLCASSLTGGGTEAFFGQGTRLTVV.

The chain couples TRBV20-1 to TRBJ2-7, with D unresolved. Germline CDR1 and CDR2: DFQATT and SNEGSKA (reference sequence). This CDR3 contains 12 residues. Trimming took off 3 bases at V and 5 bases at J, with 11 bases between the two ends. CDR3 nucleotides: TGCAGTGCTAGTGACGGTCTGGACGAGCAGTACTTC. Its protein is CSASDGLDEQYF.

The rearrangement uses TRBV30 and TRBJ2-7; D may be TRBD1 (6 bases). CDR3 size: 12 residues. Germline V CDR1 and CDR2: GTSNPN, SVGIG (reference sequence). The V end was cut by 8 bases, the J end by 3 bases, with 14 bases between. The CDR3 nucleotides read TGTGCCGGGGGCCTAGGGGGCTACGAGCAGTACTTC. Residues: CAGGLGGYEQYF.

The V call is TRBV6-1, the J call TRBJ1-2; tentatively, D is TRBD1 (5 bases). From germline, CDR1 is MNHNS and CDR2 SASEGT. V lost 3 bases, J lost 8 bases, and 13 bases lay in between. This CDR3 spans 13 amino acids. In DNA, the CDR3 is TGTGCCAGCAGTGAGGCCGGGGGGTCGGGCTACACCTTC. It translates to CASSEAGGSGYTF.

The chain recombines TRBV6-5 with TRBJ1-2; 9 positions agree with TRBD1. Germline V gene sequence: CDR1 MNHEY, CDR2 SVGAGI. This CDR3 spans 15 amino acids. The J segment lost 7 bases and the V segment lost 2 bases, leaving 8 bases of the junction unmatched. The CDR3 DNA sequence: TGTGCCAGCAGTTACGTACAGGGGGCGCCCGGTGGCTACACCTTC. This gives the protein CASSYVQGAPGGYTF.

The chain employs TRBV4-1 and TRBJ2-3; D unresolved. The CDR3 extends over 16 amino acids. Trimming shortened V by 0 bases and J by 0 bases, and 10 bases separated the two germline ends. Germline CDR1 MGHRA, CDR2 YSYEKL. The CDR3 loop is CASSQDLRVSTDTQYF. The CDR3 coding sequence is TGCGCCAGCAGCCAAGATCTCCGAGTAAGCACAGATACGCAGTATTTT.

V and J are TRBV12-3 or TRBV12-4 and TRBJ1-1; D gene unclear. The CDR3 is 13 residues long. Trimming pared 0 bases from V and 9 bases from J, leaving 11 bases between. CDR3 protein: CASSLARVSQAFF. Written as DNA, the CDR3 is TGTGCCAGCAGTTTAGCGCGGGTGAGCCAAGCTTTCTTT.

V gene TRBV27 combines with J gene TRBJ2-1; no definite D call. Germline CDR1 MNHEY, CDR2 SMNVEV (reference sequence). The CDR3 has 12 amino acids. The germline V and J ends were trimmed by 4 bases and 6 bases, with 7 bases remaining between them. The CDR3 region is CASSSISNEQFF. The CDR3, as DNA: TGTGCCAGCAGTTCTATATCCAATGAGCAGTTCTTC.

This rearrangement joins TRBV29-1 to TRBJ2-7, with D possibly TRBD2 on 6 matching bases. The CDR3 sequence is 12 residues long. V was cut by 6 bases and J by 2 bases, with 11 bases left in between. Germline V gives CDR1 SQVTM, CDR2 ANQGSEA. The CDR3 protein is CSVGLPPYEQYF. CDR3 in DNA: TGCAGCGTCGGACTACCCCCCTACGAGCAGTACTTC.

The V call is TRBV19, the J call TRBJ2-7; 12 bases align to TRBD1. CDR3 length equals 14 residues. Germline V gene lookup returns CDR1 LNHDA and CDR2 SQIVND (reference sequence). J gave up 6 bases and V 4 bases, and 4 bases lay outside the gene matches. The CDR3, as DNA: TGTGCCAGTAGTACCGGGACAGGGGGCGGCGAGCAGTACTTC. Its translation: CASSTGTGGGEQYF.

The chain has TRBV11-3 and TRBJ1-4; D is possibly TRBD1 (6 bases). The V and J ends lost 5 bases and 4 bases respectively, with 20 bases between them. This CDR3 contains 17 residues. Germline assignment: CDR1 SGHNT and CDR2 YENEEA. The CDR3 region is CASSPRARTEVNEKLFF. CDR3 DNA sequence: TGTGCCAGCAGCCCCCGCGCTCGGACAGAAGTTAATGAAAAACTGTTTTTT.

V is TRBV9 and J is TRBJ2-5; 7 nucleotides agree with TRBD1. The trim removed 0 bases at V and 5 bases at J, leaving 10 bases unmatched. From germline, CDR1 is SGDLS and CDR2 YYNGEE. The CDR3 totals 16 residues. CDR3: CASSVGVGGSRETQYF. In nucleotides, the CDR3 is TGTGCCAGCAGCGTAGGAGTAGGGGGCAGCCGGGAGACCCAGTACTTC. Using reference TRBV9 and TRBJ2-5 for the parts outside the CDR3, the full variable domain is DSGVTQTPKHLITATGQRVTLRCSPRSGDLSVYWYQQSLDQGLQFLIQYYNGEERAKGNILERFSAQQFPDLHSELNLSSLELGDSALYFCASSVGVGGSRETQYFGPGTRLLVL.

The rearrangement links TRBV9 to TRBJ1-2; D is uncertain. CDR3 length: 17 residues. Trimming left V 4 bases short and J 5 bases short, with 24 bases between. CDR1 and CDR2 from the germline V gene are SGDLS and YYNGEE. In nucleotides, the CDR3 is TGTGCCAGCAGCCCTTACGAAGCAGGCTTCACTGAATATGGCTACACCTTC. Translation gives CASSPYEAGFTEYGYTF.